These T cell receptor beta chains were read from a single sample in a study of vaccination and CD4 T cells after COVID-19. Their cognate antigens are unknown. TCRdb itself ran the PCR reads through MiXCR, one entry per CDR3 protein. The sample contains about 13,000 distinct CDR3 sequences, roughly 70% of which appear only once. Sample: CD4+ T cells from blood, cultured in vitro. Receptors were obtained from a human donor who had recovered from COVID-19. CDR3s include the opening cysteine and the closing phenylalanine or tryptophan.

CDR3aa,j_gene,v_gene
CASSFGLHYEQYF,TRBJ2-7,TRBV12-3/TRBV12-4
CASSLLTSGSNQKQFF,TRBJ2-1,TRBV28
CASSSNSGSPYEQYF,TRBJ2-7,TRBV12-3/TRBV12-4
CASSPRTSGTMRRNEQYF,TRBJ2-7,TRBV19
CASSHEIFGEQYF,TRBJ2-7,TRBV14
CASRRSGELFF,TRBJ2-2,TRBV19
CASLTTSGNSYEQYF,TRBJ2-7,TRBV28
CASSYSFFGRETPLHF,TRBJ1-6,TRBV6-5
CASSRTTDTQYF,TRBJ2-3,TRBV6-1
CSRGVAGGSYEQYF,TRBJ2-7,TRBV20-1
CASSGRQGANYGYTF,TRBJ1-2,TRBV6-1
CASSPQNTDTEAFF,TRBJ1-1,TRBV7-9
CASGYGGAEKDRRRNQPQHF,TRBJ1-5,TRBV28
CASSPLNQDCHEQYF,TRBJ2-7,TRBV21-1
CAISPGWDQPQHF,TRBJ1-5,TRBV10-3
CSAPGGPNQPQHF,TRBJ1-5,TRBV20-1
CASRKGTSGSHTGELFF,TRBJ2-2,TRBV23-1
CASSYSTVPNQPQHF,TRBJ1-5,TRBV7-2
CASSLAWDRNNSPLHF,TRBJ1-6,TRBV7-2
CSVGQPETQYF,TRBJ2-5,TRBV29-1
CASSLNGGYTF,TRBJ1-2,TRBV7-2
CSARGGGRENSYNEQFF,TRBJ2-1,TRBV20-1
CASRPHGGQPQHF,TRBJ1-5,TRBV6-2/TRBV6-3
CSARGQANYEQYF,TRBJ2-7,TRBV20-1
CASSVRGVGRAGTTGELFF,TRBJ2-2,TRBV27
CATSRTGAYEQYF,TRBJ2-7,TRBV24-1